These 20 T cell receptor beta chains originate from one sample sequenced in a study of shared clonotypes between healthy human individuals. Only in-frame clones appear in the TCRdb table, and some are missing; sequencing was by immunoSEQ multiplex PCR. The sample shows some 2.1 million clones, approximately 94% of them seen only once. CD8 cells classed as naive were CD45RO-negative and positively selected for CCR7, excluding terminally differentiated effector memory CD45RA+ cells. The specimen was naive CD8+ T cells sorted from blood. All receptors come from a man aged 18-30 years in good health.

The rearrangement links TRBV4-1 to TRBJ2-5, with D possibly TRBD2 on 5 matching bases. The CDR3 has 13 amino acids. Trimming pared 4 bases from V and 2 bases from J, leaving 8 bases between. Germline V lookup: CDR1 MGHRA, CDR2 YSYEKL. The CDR3 bases are TGCGCCAGCAGCCGACCGGGACAAGAGACCCAGTACTTC. Translated: CASSRPGQETQYF.

This sequence joins TRBV5-1 and TRBJ2-1, with D possibly being TRBD1 (7 bases). Germline V gene data show CDR1 as SGHRS and CDR2 as YFSETQ. V was cut by 4 bases and J by 8 bases, with 22 bases left in between. CDR3 size: 16 residues. The CDR3 DNA reads as TGCGCCAGCAGCCCGGAGGGGGCGGATCCTGGGGATGAGCAGTTCTTC. Protein: CASSPEGADPGDEQFF.

The rearrangement links TRBV7-8 to TRBJ1-1; D perhaps matches TRBD1 (5 bases). The CDR3 runs 14 residues. Trimming cost V 5 bases and J 5 bases, with 15 bases left between them. The germline CDR1 and CDR2 sequences are SGHVS and FQNEAQ. The CDR3 DNA reads as TGTGCCAGCAGCCGGGACGGCCGTCGGACTGAAGCTTTCTTT. The encoded protein is CASSRDGRRTEAFF.

The chain joins TRBV28 to TRBJ2-3, with D maybe TRBD1 (5 bases). The V end lost 3 bases, the J end lost 1 base, and 14 bases lay between the germline ends. The length of the CDR3 is 16 residues. In germline, CDR1 is MDHEN, CDR2 SYDVKM. The CDR3 DNA follows: TGTGCCAGCAGTTTTCCCAGGGCAAAGGGCACAGATACGCAGTATTTT. Protein: CASSFPRAKGTDTQYF.

The chain couples TRBV14 to TRBJ2-7, with D perhaps being TRBD1 or TRBD2 (5 bases each). Germline V gives CDR1 SGHDN, CDR2 FVKESK. The CDR3 runs 15 residues. With 3 bases removed from V and 4 bases from J, the gap between germline ends came to 16 bases. The CDR3 here is CASSHFGTPGYEQYF. The CDR3 nucleotides read TGTGCCAGCAGCCACTTCGGGACCCCTGGGTACGAGCAGTACTTC.

This clone was seen a single time. V gene TRBV11-2 combines with J gene TRBJ2-7, with D perhaps matching TRBD1 (6 bases). CDR1 SGHAT and CDR2 FQNNGV come from the germline V gene. The CDR3 loop spans 12 amino acids. V was cut by 6 bases and J by 5 bases, with 11 bases left in between. The CDR3 DNA is TGTGCCAGCAGATCCCAGGGGCACGAGCAGTACTTC. The encoded protein is CASRSQGHEQYF.

The CDR3 DNA follows: TGTGCCAGCGGCGGCAGGGGGTCGACAGATACGCAGTATTTT. Translation gives CASGGRGSTDTQYF. The chain recombines TRBV2 with TRBJ2-3; TRBD1 agrees at 7 bases. After removal of 8 bases from V and 3 bases from J, the junction contained 8 bases not matched to a gene. The CDR3 totals 14 residues. CDR1 is SNHLY and CDR2 is FYNNEI in the germline V gene.

This clone was detected a few times. The chain is built from TRBV19 and TRBJ1-2; D remains ambiguous. The CDR3 runs 13 residues. Germline lookup yields CDR1 LNHDA and CDR2 SQIVND (reference sequence). V lost 8 bases and J lost 0, with 10 bases in between. The CDR3 sequence: CASRELANYGYTF. The CDR3 region has the DNA TGTGCCAGTCGAGAACTCGCTAACTATGGCTACACCTTC.

Notes on this clone: The sample has other DNA sequences that encode this CDR3 too. The V and J genes are TRBV6-5 and TRBJ1-1; D is unresolved. Deletions cut 0 bases from V and 6 bases from J, with 8 bases between. Germline CDR1 is MNHEY and CDR2 is SVGAGI. The CDR3 has 13 amino acids. CDR3 in amino acids: CASSYSSGSEAFF. CDR3 coding DNA: TGTGCCAGCAGTTACTCGTCGGGGTCTGAAGCTTTCTTT.

For this clone: In the same sample, other DNA sequences code for this CDR3. The chain carries TRBV5-1 and TRBJ2-3, with D perhaps TRBD1 (6 bases). The CDR3 runs 15 residues. Germline V gene data show CDR1 as SGHRS and CDR2 as YFSETQ. Trimming left V 0 bases short and J 0 bases short, with 8 bases between. The CDR3 DNA sequence: TGCGCCAGCAGCTTGGGGGACATAAGCACAGATACGCAGTATTTT. Amino acids: CASSLGDISTDTQYF.

V and J are TRBV27 and TRBJ2-5, with TRBD1 identical over 7 bases. CDR1 is MNHEY, CDR2 SMNVEV, per germline (reference sequence). CDR3 length equals 15 residues. J lost 7 bases, V lost 6 bases, and 14 bases had no gene match. The CDR3 nucleotides are TGTGCCAGCAGCTCCGACAGGGCCCGCGTCGGGACCCAGTACTTC. The encoded protein is CASSSDRARVGTQYF.

On this clone: Other DNA sequences in this specimen translate into the identical CDR3. The V and J genes are TRBV5-4 and TRBJ1-1; D not resolved. Trimming cost V 2 bases and J 1 base, with 9 bases left between them. The germline CDR1 and CDR2 sequences are SGHNT and YYREEE (reference sequence). This CDR3 region has 14 residues. The CDR3 protein is CASSFTGGNTEAFF. The DNA for the CDR3 is TGTGCCAGCAGCTTCACCGGTGGGAACACTGAAGCTTTCTTT.

This chain joins TRBV4-1 and TRBJ1-2, with D tentatively TRBD1 (5 bases). The CDR3 consists of 15 residues. Germline CDR1 and CDR2: MGHRA and YSYEKL. V was pared by 3 bases and J by 3 bases, with 14 bases between. The CDR3, as DNA: TGCGCCAGCAGCCACCTGCTTGGGGGGGACTATGGCTACACCTTC. Amino acid sequence: CASSHLLGGDYGYTF.

V usage is TRBV4-1 and J usage is TRBJ1-1, with unresolved D. Looked up from germline, CDR1 is MGHRA and CDR2 is YSYEKL. The CDR3 totals 15 residues. V gave up 4 bases and J gave up 3 bases, with 15 bases separating them. For the CDR3, the DNA is TGCGCCAGCAGCCCGAAGGACCGCGGGTACACTGAAGCTTTCTTT. It is translated as CASSPKDRGYTEAFF.

This rearrangement joins TRBV5-6 to TRBJ2-1, with no clear D. Trimming stripped 2 bases from V and 6 bases from J, with 9 bases between. Germline V gene data show CDR1 as SGHDT and CDR2 as YYEEEE. This CDR3 has 13 residues. The CDR3 DNA reads as TGTGCCAGCAGCTTCGGACGGCCCAATGAGCAGTTCTTC. Its translation: CASSFGRPNEQFF.

In regard to this clone: Different DNA sequences within this sample yield the same CDR3. This CDR3 is CASSFGGEQFF. The CDR3, as DNA: TGTGCCAGCAGCTTTGGCGGCGAGCAGTTCTTC. The chain joins TRBV11-2 to TRBJ2-1, with unresolved D. V lost 3 bases to trimming and J lost 10 bases, with 7 bases between them. This CDR3 comprises 11 residues. Germline V lookup: CDR1 SGHAT, CDR2 FQNNGV.

The chain carries TRBV18 and TRBJ2-3; D unresolved. The V end lost 5 bases, the J end lost 1 base, and 13 bases lay between the germline ends. Per germline, CDR1 KGHSH and CDR2 LQKENI. This CDR3 has 15 amino acids. The CDR3 loop reads CASSDLEEGTDTQYF. CDR3 DNA sequence: TGTGCCAGCTCAGACCTCGAAGAAGGCACAGATACGCAGTATTTT.

The chain uses TRBV4-3 and TRBJ1-4, with 11 bases matching TRBD1. CDR1 LGHNA and CDR2 YSLEER come from the germline V gene. This CDR3 region has 16 residues. J lost 4 bases, V lost 3 bases, and 4 bases had no gene match. The CDR3 here is CASSHGQGADNEKLFF. In DNA, the CDR3 is TGCGCCAGCAGCCATGGACAGGGGGCCGATAATGAAAAACTGTTTTTT.

Comment on this clone: Other DNA sequences in the sample encode the same CDR3. The J gene is TRBJ2-1, the V gene TRBV9; D unresolved. With 3 bases removed from V and 4 bases from J, the gap between germline ends came to 5 bases. The germline V gene encodes CDR1 SGDLS and CDR2 YYNGEE. This CDR3 contains 12 residues. CDR3 loop: CASSAVYNEQFF. CDR3 nucleotides: TGTGCCAGCAGCGCAGTTTACAATGAGCAGTTCTTC.

V gene TRBV7-8 combines with J gene TRBJ2-2; 7 bases align to TRBD1. The germline V gene encodes CDR1 SGHVS and CDR2 FQNEAQ. This CDR3 is built from 16 residues. Germline trimming cut 2 bases from V and 5 bases from J; bases unmatched to any gene: 8. For the CDR3, the DNA is TGTGCCAGCAGCTTACCAACCCTACAGGGGACCGGGGAGCTGTTTTTT. It encodes CASSLPTLQGTGELFF. Variable domain in full (rest from reference TRBV7-8 and TRBJ2-2): GAGVSQSPRYKVAKRGQDVALRCDPISGHVSLFWYQQALGQGPEFLTYFQNEAQLDKSGLPSDRFFAERPEGSVSTLKIQRTQQEDSAVYLCASSLPTLQGTGELFFGEGSRLTVL.